By proportion, the clone carrying this T cell receptor beta chain is medium-sized. TCRdb independently ran MiXCR on the RT-PCR reads; one entry per CDR3 protein. The data hold 4,400 or so distinct CDR3 sequences, with 34% observed a single time. The TCR originated in a female donor with primary Sjogren's syndrome. Sequencing was carried out using memory CD4+ T cells from salivary gland.

For the CDR3, the DNA is TGCAGTGCTTCAGGACTAGCGGGAGGGCACGAGCAGTACTTC. Its protein product is CSASGLAGGHEQYF. The chain is built from TRBV20-1 and TRBJ2-7, with 15 bases identical to TRBD2. V trimming: 5 bases; J trimming: 5 bases; junction bases outside the gene matches: 4. The CDR3 runs to 14 residues. Germline V gene sequence: CDR1 DFQATT, CDR2 SNEGSKA (reference sequence).